These 14 T cell receptor beta chains were sequenced from one sample in a study of blood T cell repertoires in COVID-19. TCRdb keeps only in-frame clones here, not all; method: immunoSEQ multiplex PCR. This sample has roughly 120,000 clones, with 83% found just once. The sample was peripheral blood. The receptors originated from a man younger than 45 with acute or convalescent COVID-19.

The rearrangement joins TRBV5-6 to TRBJ1-6; 9 bases align to TRBD1. The CDR3 has 14 residues. CDR1 is SGHDT, CDR2 YYEEEE, per germline. V lost 4 bases to trimming and J lost 10 bases; unmatched junction nucleotides: 6. The DNA for the CDR3 is TGTGCCAGCAGCCGACGGGACAGGGACTCACCCCTCCACTTT. Translation: CASSRRDRDSPLHF.

The chain is built from TRBV27 and TRBJ1-6; D gene unclear. Germline loops: CDR1 MNHEY, CDR2 SMNVEV (reference sequence). This CDR3 spans 13 amino acids. V was pared by 0 bases and J by 9 bases, with 6 bases between. CDR3 in amino acids: CASSLSRGSPLHF. CDR3 DNA: TGTGCCAGCAGTTTATCGCGGGGTTCACCCCTCCACTTT.

The rearrangement joins TRBV5-4 to TRBJ2-7; 11 nucleotides match TRBD2. Per germline, CDR1 SGHNT and CDR2 YYREEE (reference sequence). Unmatched junction bases numbered 13, after V lost 4 bases and J lost 7 bases. The CDR3 sequence is 16 residues long. For the CDR3, the DNA is TGTGCCAGCAGCAACGGATTAGCGGGGGGGCTTAATGAGCAGTACTTC. This sequence encodes CASSNGLAGGLNEQYF.

In regard to this clone: Within the sample, other DNA sequences also encode this same CDR3. The gene calls are TRBV27 and TRBJ1-6; D gene uncertain. Germline assignment: CDR1 MNHEY and CDR2 SMNVEV (reference sequence). The CDR3 totals 16 residues. V was shortened by 2 bases and J by 2 bases, with 10 bases between the two germline ends. CDR3 region: CASSLSGVPYNSPLHF. The CDR3 nucleotides are TGTGCCAGCAGTTTAAGCGGGGTCCCCTATAATTCACCCCTCCACTTT.

This clone was seen only once. The rearrangement uses TRBV7-3 and TRBJ2-5; 7 bases align to TRBD2. CDR1 and CDR2 from the germline V gene are SGHTA and FQGTGA. This CDR3 has 21 amino acids. J gave up 2 bases and V 1 base, and 22 bases lay outside the gene matches. The CDR3: CASSLRRGFKGGRARQETQYF. The CDR3 DNA reads TGTGCCAGCAGCTTAAGGAGGGGCTTTAAGGGCGGGAGAGCAAGACAAGAGACCCAGTACTTC.

The chain recombines TRBV6-5 with TRBJ2-1, with TRBD1 matching over 10 bases. CDR1 MNHEY and CDR2 SVGAGI come from the germline V gene. Trimming at V came to 6 bases and at J to 2 bases, leaving 4 bases not matched to a gene. The CDR3 has 15 residues. The CDR3 DNA reads as TGTGCCAGCAGAGGGACAGGGGAGCCCTACAATGAGCAGTTCTTC. This sequence encodes CASRGTGEPYNEQFF.

V gene TRBV6-6 combines with J gene TRBJ1-5; 7 bases align to TRBD1. The CDR3 covers 15 residues. The V and J ends lost 2 bases and 4 bases, in that order; junction bases with no gene match: 5. CDR1 is MNHNY, CDR2 SVGAGI, per germline (reference sequence). CDR3 amino acids: CASSYETGTNQPQHF. The CDR3 DNA reads as TGTGCCAGCAGTTACGAGACAGGGACTAATCAGCCCCAGCATTTT.

This clone was seen a single time. The chain links TRBV3-1 (or the pseudogene TRBV3-2) to TRBJ1-2; a possible D gene is TRBD1 (6 bases). This CDR3 is built from 15 residues. Germline assignment: CDR1 LGHDT and CDR2 YNNKEL (reference sequence). The V end was cut by 1 base, the J end by 4 bases, with 13 bases between. The CDR3 bases are TGTGCCAGCAGCCAAGCAACCCCAGGGGCCTATGGCTACACCTTC. Residues: CASSQATPGAYGYTF.

The chain carries TRBV3-1 (or the pseudogene TRBV3-2) and TRBJ2-1, with 7 bases aligning to TRBD2. The CDR3 loop spans 16 amino acids. CDR1 is LGHDT, CDR2 YNNKEL, per germline (reference sequence). Trimming removed 3 bases from V and 5 bases from J; junction bases left unmatched: 10. CDR3 amino acids: CASSQEPGLPNNEQFF. The CDR3 DNA reads as TGTGCCAGCAGCCAGGAACCGGGACTACCTAACAATGAGCAGTTCTTC.

This clone showed up just a few times. The gene calls are TRBV7-6 and TRBJ1-1; tentatively, D is TRBD1 (6 bases). Trimming removed 5 bases from V and 4 bases from J, with 11 bases in between. This CDR3 has 13 amino acids. The germline CDR1 and CDR2 sequences are SGHVS and FNYEAQ. For the CDR3, the DNA is TGTGCCAGCAGCGTAACAGGGACCACTGAAGCTTTCTTT. Its protein is CASSVTGTTEAFF.

This chain uses TRBV9 with TRBJ1-1, with unresolved D. Trimming cost V 3 bases and J 5 bases, with 8 bases left between them. CDR1 is SGDLS, CDR2 YYNGEE, per germline. The CDR3 is 12 residues long. DNA for the CDR3: TGTGCCAGCAGCGACGGTGTGACTGAAGCTTTCTTT. Protein product: CASSDGVTEAFF.

This clone was seen more than once but under ten times. The gene calls are TRBV27 and TRBJ1-2, with 7 bases identical to TRBD1. V lost 6 bases to trimming and J lost 7 bases; unmatched junction nucleotides: 14. The V gene's germline CDR1 is MNHEY and CDR2 SMNVEV (reference sequence). The CDR3 runs to 15 residues. CDR3 sequence: CASRRQDRVDGGYTF. The DNA of the CDR3 is TGTGCCAGCAGGAGACAAGACAGGGTGGATGGTGGCTACACCTTC.

Only one count was recorded for this clone. This sequence joins TRBV30 and TRBJ1-1; a possible D gene is TRBD1 (5 bases). Germline CDR1 and CDR2: GTSNPN and SVGIG (reference sequence). The CDR3 extends over 14 amino acids. Trimming shortened V by 2 bases and J by 4 bases, and 14 bases separated the two germline ends. The CDR3 region is CAWSQGMSGTEAFF. DNA of the CDR3: TGTGCCTGGAGTCAGGGCATGTCGGGCACTGAAGCTTTCTTT.

This rearrangement joins TRBV5-1 to TRBJ2-7; D is undetermined. The CDR3 totals 13 residues. Germline V gene lookup returns CDR1 SGHRS and CDR2 YFSETQ. V lost 1 base and J 3 bases, leaving 8 bases between the germline ends. The chain's CDR3 is CASSLLSFYEQYF. CDR3 DNA: TGCGCCAGCAGCTTGCTCAGTTTCTACGAGCAGTACTTC.